This T cell receptor (beta chain) was captured in a study of sequential checkpoint blockade in melanoma (dated by TCRdb to between 2018 and 2021). Context from the whole study: In a 1:1 randomization, patients received either first-line nivolumab then ipilimumab (arm A) or ipilimumab then nivolumab (arm B). For roughly 20 patients, matched tumor biopsies were taken both before treatment and at week 13, after single-agent nivolumab (arm A) or ipilimumab (arm B). Roughly 80% of the matched pre- and post-treatment tumor biopsy pairs came from the same lesion. Both trial sequences were followed by maintenance nivolumab. DNA from roughly 94 melanoma tumor samples collected before treatment underwent TCRbeta immunosequencing.

TCRbeta CDR3 regions were immunosequenced from genomic DNA with the immunoSEQ Assay. Before high-throughput sequencing, the genomic DNA was amplified using bias-controlled multiplex PCR. In the authors' own workflow: To quantify the absolute abundance of each unique TCRbeta CDR3 region, the sequences were collapsed and filtered. Clonality, defined as 1 minus Pielou's evenness, was calculated using productive rearrangements only. To compute tumor T-cell fraction, TCRbeta template counts were normalized to usable DNA, with usable DNA estimated from several housekeeping genes. A previously published method was used to identify clones whose frequencies were significantly greater in on-treatment samples than in baseline samples. Held by TCRdb, this immuneACCESS table contains in-frame sequences only and omits some clones. Under half of the omission traces to an unresolved V gene where checked; the cause of the rest is unknown. V, J and clone size reflect that table, while D and trimming were determined from the DNA. This sample gives 3,700 or so clones in total; approximately 22% of them show up just once. Of the sample, 16% is held by the ten largest clones.

A remark on this clone: The antigen it binds to is not known. The junction departs from the called germline gene at one end, perhaps through a read error.

Via the germline V gene, CDR1 is MNHGY and CDR2 SAAAGT. The cysteine opens and the phenylalanine closes a CDR3 of 18 amino acids. CDR3 DNA is the only sequence kept; it has 54 bases, read in frame from the first base. Read against the paper, the sample's treatment or condition label means: randomized to nivolumab then ipilimumab (arm A) or the reverse (arm B). Prior DNA-damaging chemotherapy had not been received by any trial patient. The samples were obtained from melanoma patients enrolled in CheckMate 064, an open-label, randomized phase II trial testing sequential checkpoint blockade. Genomic DNA from formalin-fixed paraffin-embedded (FFPE) tissue samples was used for tumor TCR sequencing. On the study overall, not on this receptor specifically: In the nivolumab-first arm (arm A), pretreatment tumor TIL clonality was associated with response (P = .04). Patients with increases in tumor T-cell fraction and clonality by week 13 were approximately 30 times more likely to achieve clinical benefit. The response-prediction model combining TCR metrics and mutation burden needs validation in larger, independent patient cohorts. Small sample sizes and reduced statistical power limited the within-arm analyses of tumor T-cell fraction. Tumor T-cell fraction and clonality were found to correlate with PD-L1 staining and CD8+ T-cell counts but not with mutational load.

This clonotype originated in a human donor with melanoma. The specimen was tumor tissue (inferred from file names), collected from a patient given nivolumab and ipilimumab in sequence. The rearranged segments are TRBV6-8 and TRBJ1-5; 10 central bases correspond to TRBD1. The DNA sequence is as follows: TGTGCCATCAGTGGTGCCGGGACAGGGGTGATAAGCAATCAGCCCCAGCATTTT. Translated, it reads CAISGAGTGVISNQPQHF.